This T cell receptor (beta chain) was sequenced in a study of response to subunit inactivated influenza vaccine. V lost 5 bases, J lost 2 bases, and 10 bases lay in between. Germline V CDR1 and CDR2: PRHDT, FYEKMQ (reference sequence). The CDR3 has 15 residues. TCRdb re-called the RT-PCR reads with MiXCR, one entry per CDR3 protein. The sample carries fewer than 700,000 distinct CDR3 sequences, under 15% recorded once. General study results and limits: Few additional T cells are recruited per seasonal influenza vaccination, authors suggested.

Regarding this clonotype: Its target is not known.

This chain uses TRBV13 with TRBJ2-6; D perhaps matches TRBD1 (5 bases). The material was PBMCs from blood, obtained roughly 48 days after vaccination. This receptor was taken from a man aged 45-65 years who received an inactivated influenza vaccine. CDR3 protein: CASSARVAGANVLTF. For the CDR3, the DNA is TGTGCCAGCAGCGCCAGGGTGGCTGGGGCCAACGTCCTGACTTTC.